These T cell receptor beta chains were read from a single sample in a study of shared clonotypes between healthy human individuals. Clones were read by immunoSEQ multiplex PCR, and TCRdb kept only the in-frame ones, dropping some. The data contain over a million clones, 78% of them singletons. Sequencing used memory CD4+ T cells from PBMCs. Receptor source: a man aged 18 to 30 in good health. Some clones in this sample may be carry-over from other donors' samples. Both conserved end residues are part of each CDR3. The order of the fields is clone size, D gene, V gene, J gene, CDR3 DNA, CDR3 protein. A D gene is named only where the DNA matches it firmly. Some rows have no size entry. The others give once, few or many, or a class for an expanded clone.

abundance: .; d_gene: TRBD2; v_gene: TRBV7-2; j_gene: TRBJ2-7; CDR3nt: TGTGCCAGCAGCCTAGGGACTAGCGGGAGCAACGAGCAGTACTTC; CDR3aa: CASSLGTSGSNEQYF
abundance: .; d_gene: .; v_gene: TRBV7-9; j_gene: TRBJ1-5; CDR3nt: TGTGCCAGCAGCCGGGACTGGGACAATCAGCCCCAGCATTTT; CDR3aa: CASSRDWDNQPQHF
abundance: .; d_gene: .; v_gene: TRBV7-2; j_gene: TRBJ2-2; CDR3nt: TGTGCCAGCAGCTTAGTCGCAGGGAAGGGCGGGGAGCTGTTTTTT; CDR3aa: CASSLVAGKGGELFF
abundance: .; d_gene: TRBD2; v_gene: TRBV11-2; j_gene: TRBJ2-7; CDR3nt: TGTGCCAGCAGCTTAGTCCCTCCTAGCGGAGGACGCTACGAGCAGTACTTC; CDR3aa: CASSLVPPSGGRYEQYF
abundance: .; d_gene: TRBD2; v_gene: TRBV30; j_gene: TRBJ2-3; CDR3nt: TGTGCCTGGAGTGAGGGACTAGCGGCAGATACGCAGTATTTT; CDR3aa: CAWSEGLAADTQYF
abundance: .; d_gene: .; v_gene: TRBV7-9; j_gene: TRBJ2-5; CDR3nt: TGTGCCAGCAGCCCAATAAAGACCTTAGGATTCGGGGAGACCCAGTACTTC; CDR3aa: CASSPIKTLGFGETQYF
abundance: .; d_gene: TRBD2; v_gene: TRBV14; j_gene: TRBJ2-5; CDR3nt: TGTGCCAGCAGCCAAGGAAGCGGGAGGTTTCAAGAGACCCAGTACTTC; CDR3aa: CASSQGSGRFQETQYF
abundance: .; d_gene: .; v_gene: TRBV9; j_gene: TRBJ2-6; CDR3nt: TGTGCCAGCAGCGCGAATCAGGGGACTGGGGCCAACGTCCTGACTTTC; CDR3aa: CASSANQGTGANVLTF
abundance: .; d_gene: TRBD2; v_gene: TRBV4-2; j_gene: TRBJ2-2; CDR3nt: TGTGCCAGCAGCCAAGAGGCTAGCGGGGCAAACACCGGGGAGCTGTTTTTT; CDR3aa: CASSQEASGANTGELFF
abundance: .; d_gene: TRBD1; v_gene: TRBV2; j_gene: TRBJ1-3; CDR3nt: TGTGCCAGCAGTGAGAGGGGACAGGGTAATGGAAACACCATATATTTT; CDR3aa: CASSERGQGNGNTIYF
abundance: .; d_gene: .; v_gene: TRBV19; j_gene: TRBJ1-5; CDR3nt: TGTGCCAGTAGTTTGGGACATCAGCCCCAGCATTTT; CDR3aa: CASSLGHQPQHF
abundance: .; d_gene: .; v_gene: TRBV18; j_gene: TRBJ1-1; CDR3nt: TGTGCCAGCTCACCGACAGCCCTGAACACTGAAGCTTTCTTT; CDR3aa: CASSPTALNTEAFF
abundance: .; d_gene: .; v_gene: TRBV19; j_gene: TRBJ2-2; CDR3nt: TGTGCCAGTAGTTTGGGGTCTTACACCGGGGAGCTGTTTTTT; CDR3aa: CASSLGSYTGELFF
abundance: few; d_gene: .; v_gene: TRBV11-1; j_gene: TRBJ2-5; CDR3nt: TGTGCCAGCAGCTTATTCGGCCCGTCGTGGGAGCAGTACTTC; CDR3aa: CASSLFGPSWEQYF
abundance: .; d_gene: .; v_gene: TRBV14; j_gene: TRBJ2-7; CDR3nt: TGTGCCAGCAGCCAAGACAGGGGGGGATCCTACGAGCAGTACTTC; CDR3aa: CASSQDRGGSYEQYF
abundance: .; d_gene: .; v_gene: TRBV27; j_gene: TRBJ1-2; CDR3nt: TGTGCCAGCAGCCGAACCCGAGGCTATGGCTACACCTTC; CDR3aa: CASSRTRGYGYTF
abundance: .; d_gene: .; v_gene: TRBV7-3; j_gene: TRBJ1-1; CDR3nt: TGTGCCAGCAGCGTAACGGGACTTGGCACTGAAGCTTTCTTT; CDR3aa: CASSVTGLGTEAFF
abundance: .; d_gene: .; v_gene: TRBV5-1; j_gene: TRBJ2-1; CDR3nt: TGCGCCAGCAGCTTAAACGGGAGAACTAGAAATGAGCAGTTCTTC; CDR3aa: CASSLNGRTRNEQFF
abundance: .; d_gene: .; v_gene: TRBV12-5; j_gene: TRBJ2-3; CDR3nt: TGTGCTAGTGGTTTGAATTCAGGGGGCACAGATACGCAGTATTTT; CDR3aa: CASGLNSGGTDTQYF
abundance: .; d_gene: TRBD1; v_gene: TRBV2; j_gene: TRBJ1-2; CDR3nt: TGTGCCAGCAGTGACCGGGACAGGGGAGGCGGCTACACCTTC; CDR3aa: CASSDRDRGGGYTF
abundance: many; d_gene: .; v_gene: TRBV6-5; j_gene: TRBJ2-2; CDR3nt: TGTGCCAGCAGGTCAGGGACGGACACCGGGGAGCTGTTTTTT; CDR3aa: CASRSGTDTGELFF
abundance: .; d_gene: TRBD2; v_gene: TRBV27; j_gene: TRBJ2-3; CDR3nt: TGTGCCAGCAGTCCCGGGACTAGGGCAGATACGCAGTATTTT; CDR3aa: CASSPGTRADTQYF
abundance: .; d_gene: .; v_gene: TRBV9; j_gene: TRBJ1-2; CDR3nt: TGTGCCAGCAGCGGCATGGGATCCGCTAAGGGCTACACCTTC; CDR3aa: CASSGMGSAKGYTF
abundance: .; d_gene: .; v_gene: TRBV10-3; j_gene: TRBJ2-3; CDR3nt: TGTGCCATCAGGCAACTAGCTACAGATACGCAGTATTTT; CDR3aa: CAIRQLATDTQYF
abundance: .; d_gene: TRBD1; v_gene: TRBV7-6; j_gene: TRBJ1-2; CDR3nt: TGTGCCAGCAGCCAACAAAACAGGGGAGGTGGCTACACCTTC; CDR3aa: CASSQQNRGGGYTF
abundance: once; d_gene: .; v_gene: TRBV5-4; j_gene: TRBJ1-4; CDR3nt: TGTGCCAGCAGCTTCAGTGAGGGGGGAAAACTGTTTTTT; CDR3aa: CASSFSEGGKLFF
abundance: .; d_gene: .; v_gene: TRBV5-6; j_gene: TRBJ2-6; CDR3nt: TGTGCCAGCAGCTATGGGCCCTCTGGGGCCAACGTCCTGACTTTC; CDR3aa: CASSYGPSGANVLTF
abundance: .; d_gene: TRBD2; v_gene: TRBV9; j_gene: TRBJ2-2; CDR3nt: TGTGCCAGCAGCCCCCGTGGTAGCGGGAGTACCGGGGAGCTGTTTTTT; CDR3aa: CASSPRGSGSTGELFF
abundance: once; d_gene: .; v_gene: TRBV30; j_gene: TRBJ1-2; CDR3nt: TGTGCCTGGAGTGTACGAGGGTCCGGCTATGGCTACACCTTC; CDR3aa: CAWSVRGSGYGYTF
abundance: many; d_gene: .; v_gene: TRBV29-1; j_gene: TRBJ2-3; CDR3nt: TGCAGCGTTACGGGGAAGGATACGCAGTATTTT; CDR3aa: CSVTGKDTQYF
abundance: .; d_gene: .; v_gene: TRBV5-1; j_gene: TRBJ1-2; CDR3nt: TGCGCCAGCAGCTTGGTCGGGGCCTATGGCTACACCTTC; CDR3aa: CASSLVGAYGYTF
abundance: .; d_gene: .; v_gene: TRBV6-1; j_gene: TRBJ1-1; CDR3nt: TGTGCCAGCATAAGGTTGAACACTGAAGCTTTCTTT; CDR3aa: CASIRLNTEAFF
abundance: few; d_gene: .; v_gene: TRBV7-3; j_gene: TRBJ2-6; CDR3nt: TGTGCCAGCAGTCAACCCGCCGGATTCTCTGGGGCCAACGTCCTGACTTTC; CDR3aa: CASSQPAGFSGANVLTF
abundance: .; d_gene: .; v_gene: TRBV10-1; j_gene: TRBJ2-3; CDR3nt: TGCGCCAGCAGTGACCGGGGGCGCACAGATACGCAGTATTTT; CDR3aa: CASSDRGRTDTQYF
abundance: .; d_gene: .; v_gene: TRBV5-4; j_gene: TRBJ1-1; CDR3nt: TGTGCCAGCAGCTTAACCGGCCGGGGGAGCACTGAAGCTTTCTTT; CDR3aa: CASSLTGRGSTEAFF
abundance: many; d_gene: TRBD1; v_gene: TRBV5-1; j_gene: TRBJ2-2; CDR3nt: TGCGCCAGCAGCCCGGGACAGGAAAACACCGGGGAGCTGTTTTTT; CDR3aa: CASSPGQENTGELFF
abundance: few; d_gene: .; v_gene: TRBV7-9; j_gene: TRBJ2-7; CDR3nt: TGTGCCAGCAGCTTTCAGACAGTTGCCTACGAGCAGTACTTC; CDR3aa: CASSFQTVAYEQYF
abundance: .; d_gene: .; v_gene: TRBV10-1; j_gene: TRBJ1-1; CDR3nt: TGCGCCAGCAGTGAAGCCGGGGGGCAGAACACTGAAGCTTTCTTT; CDR3aa: CASSEAGGQNTEAFF
abundance: .; d_gene: TRBD1; v_gene: TRBV5-1; j_gene: TRBJ2-5; CDR3nt: TGCGCCAGCAGCCCAGGGACAGGAGGGGAGACCCAGTACTTC; CDR3aa: CASSPGTGGETQYF
abundance: .; d_gene: TRBD1; v_gene: TRBV29-1; j_gene: TRBJ1-1; CDR3nt: TGCAGCGCGACTAATCCCCGCCGACAGGGCCTACTCACGGGGGAAGCTTTCTTT; CDR3aa: CSATNPRRQGLLTGEAFF
abundance: .; d_gene: TRBD2; v_gene: TRBV6-6; j_gene: TRBJ2-3; CDR3nt: TGTGCCAGCACCCTAGCGGGAGGGCTGGCAGATACGCAGTATTTT; CDR3aa: CASTLAGGLADTQYF
abundance: .; d_gene: .; v_gene: TRBV7-2; j_gene: TRBJ2-7; CDR3nt: TGTGCCAGCAGCTTAGCTGCGACTAGTTTCCACGAGCAGTACTTC; CDR3aa: CASSLAATSFHEQYF
abundance: .; d_gene: .; v_gene: TRBV2; j_gene: TRBJ2-7; CDR3nt: TGTGCCAGCAGTAAGGACTCCTACGAGCAGTACTTC; CDR3aa: CASSKDSYEQYF
abundance: .; d_gene: .; v_gene: TRBV28; j_gene: TRBJ2-3; CDR3nt: TGTGCCAGCAGTTCCCCGGGAGTATATCCAGATACGCAGTATTTT; CDR3aa: CASSSPGVYPDTQYF
abundance: .; d_gene: TRBD2; v_gene: TRBV11-2; j_gene: TRBJ2-3; CDR3nt: TGTGCCAGCAGCTTAGGACTAGCGCAAAGCACAGATACGCAGTATTTT; CDR3aa: CASSLGLAQSTDTQYF
abundance: .; d_gene: TRBD1; v_gene: TRBV5-1; j_gene: TRBJ1-2; CDR3nt: TGCGCCAGCAGCGAGCTTGGGTATGGACAGGGGGTAGGCTATGGCTACACCTTC; CDR3aa: CASSELGYGQGVGYGYTF
abundance: .; d_gene: TRBD2; v_gene: TRBV7-2; j_gene: TRBJ2-3; CDR3nt: TGTGCCAGCAGCTTATCTCGGGGGGCAGATACGCAGTATTTT; CDR3aa: CASSLSRGADTQYF
abundance: few; d_gene: .; v_gene: TRBV4-2; j_gene: TRBJ2-7; CDR3nt: TGTGCCAGCAGCCAAGAACGAAACAGCTACGAGCAGTACTTC; CDR3aa: CASSQERNSYEQYF
abundance: once; d_gene: .; v_gene: TRBV28; j_gene: TRBJ2-7; CDR3nt: TGTGCCAGCAGTTCAGGGGGGTCCCGGGCCTACGAGCAGTACTTC; CDR3aa: CASSSGGSRAYEQYF